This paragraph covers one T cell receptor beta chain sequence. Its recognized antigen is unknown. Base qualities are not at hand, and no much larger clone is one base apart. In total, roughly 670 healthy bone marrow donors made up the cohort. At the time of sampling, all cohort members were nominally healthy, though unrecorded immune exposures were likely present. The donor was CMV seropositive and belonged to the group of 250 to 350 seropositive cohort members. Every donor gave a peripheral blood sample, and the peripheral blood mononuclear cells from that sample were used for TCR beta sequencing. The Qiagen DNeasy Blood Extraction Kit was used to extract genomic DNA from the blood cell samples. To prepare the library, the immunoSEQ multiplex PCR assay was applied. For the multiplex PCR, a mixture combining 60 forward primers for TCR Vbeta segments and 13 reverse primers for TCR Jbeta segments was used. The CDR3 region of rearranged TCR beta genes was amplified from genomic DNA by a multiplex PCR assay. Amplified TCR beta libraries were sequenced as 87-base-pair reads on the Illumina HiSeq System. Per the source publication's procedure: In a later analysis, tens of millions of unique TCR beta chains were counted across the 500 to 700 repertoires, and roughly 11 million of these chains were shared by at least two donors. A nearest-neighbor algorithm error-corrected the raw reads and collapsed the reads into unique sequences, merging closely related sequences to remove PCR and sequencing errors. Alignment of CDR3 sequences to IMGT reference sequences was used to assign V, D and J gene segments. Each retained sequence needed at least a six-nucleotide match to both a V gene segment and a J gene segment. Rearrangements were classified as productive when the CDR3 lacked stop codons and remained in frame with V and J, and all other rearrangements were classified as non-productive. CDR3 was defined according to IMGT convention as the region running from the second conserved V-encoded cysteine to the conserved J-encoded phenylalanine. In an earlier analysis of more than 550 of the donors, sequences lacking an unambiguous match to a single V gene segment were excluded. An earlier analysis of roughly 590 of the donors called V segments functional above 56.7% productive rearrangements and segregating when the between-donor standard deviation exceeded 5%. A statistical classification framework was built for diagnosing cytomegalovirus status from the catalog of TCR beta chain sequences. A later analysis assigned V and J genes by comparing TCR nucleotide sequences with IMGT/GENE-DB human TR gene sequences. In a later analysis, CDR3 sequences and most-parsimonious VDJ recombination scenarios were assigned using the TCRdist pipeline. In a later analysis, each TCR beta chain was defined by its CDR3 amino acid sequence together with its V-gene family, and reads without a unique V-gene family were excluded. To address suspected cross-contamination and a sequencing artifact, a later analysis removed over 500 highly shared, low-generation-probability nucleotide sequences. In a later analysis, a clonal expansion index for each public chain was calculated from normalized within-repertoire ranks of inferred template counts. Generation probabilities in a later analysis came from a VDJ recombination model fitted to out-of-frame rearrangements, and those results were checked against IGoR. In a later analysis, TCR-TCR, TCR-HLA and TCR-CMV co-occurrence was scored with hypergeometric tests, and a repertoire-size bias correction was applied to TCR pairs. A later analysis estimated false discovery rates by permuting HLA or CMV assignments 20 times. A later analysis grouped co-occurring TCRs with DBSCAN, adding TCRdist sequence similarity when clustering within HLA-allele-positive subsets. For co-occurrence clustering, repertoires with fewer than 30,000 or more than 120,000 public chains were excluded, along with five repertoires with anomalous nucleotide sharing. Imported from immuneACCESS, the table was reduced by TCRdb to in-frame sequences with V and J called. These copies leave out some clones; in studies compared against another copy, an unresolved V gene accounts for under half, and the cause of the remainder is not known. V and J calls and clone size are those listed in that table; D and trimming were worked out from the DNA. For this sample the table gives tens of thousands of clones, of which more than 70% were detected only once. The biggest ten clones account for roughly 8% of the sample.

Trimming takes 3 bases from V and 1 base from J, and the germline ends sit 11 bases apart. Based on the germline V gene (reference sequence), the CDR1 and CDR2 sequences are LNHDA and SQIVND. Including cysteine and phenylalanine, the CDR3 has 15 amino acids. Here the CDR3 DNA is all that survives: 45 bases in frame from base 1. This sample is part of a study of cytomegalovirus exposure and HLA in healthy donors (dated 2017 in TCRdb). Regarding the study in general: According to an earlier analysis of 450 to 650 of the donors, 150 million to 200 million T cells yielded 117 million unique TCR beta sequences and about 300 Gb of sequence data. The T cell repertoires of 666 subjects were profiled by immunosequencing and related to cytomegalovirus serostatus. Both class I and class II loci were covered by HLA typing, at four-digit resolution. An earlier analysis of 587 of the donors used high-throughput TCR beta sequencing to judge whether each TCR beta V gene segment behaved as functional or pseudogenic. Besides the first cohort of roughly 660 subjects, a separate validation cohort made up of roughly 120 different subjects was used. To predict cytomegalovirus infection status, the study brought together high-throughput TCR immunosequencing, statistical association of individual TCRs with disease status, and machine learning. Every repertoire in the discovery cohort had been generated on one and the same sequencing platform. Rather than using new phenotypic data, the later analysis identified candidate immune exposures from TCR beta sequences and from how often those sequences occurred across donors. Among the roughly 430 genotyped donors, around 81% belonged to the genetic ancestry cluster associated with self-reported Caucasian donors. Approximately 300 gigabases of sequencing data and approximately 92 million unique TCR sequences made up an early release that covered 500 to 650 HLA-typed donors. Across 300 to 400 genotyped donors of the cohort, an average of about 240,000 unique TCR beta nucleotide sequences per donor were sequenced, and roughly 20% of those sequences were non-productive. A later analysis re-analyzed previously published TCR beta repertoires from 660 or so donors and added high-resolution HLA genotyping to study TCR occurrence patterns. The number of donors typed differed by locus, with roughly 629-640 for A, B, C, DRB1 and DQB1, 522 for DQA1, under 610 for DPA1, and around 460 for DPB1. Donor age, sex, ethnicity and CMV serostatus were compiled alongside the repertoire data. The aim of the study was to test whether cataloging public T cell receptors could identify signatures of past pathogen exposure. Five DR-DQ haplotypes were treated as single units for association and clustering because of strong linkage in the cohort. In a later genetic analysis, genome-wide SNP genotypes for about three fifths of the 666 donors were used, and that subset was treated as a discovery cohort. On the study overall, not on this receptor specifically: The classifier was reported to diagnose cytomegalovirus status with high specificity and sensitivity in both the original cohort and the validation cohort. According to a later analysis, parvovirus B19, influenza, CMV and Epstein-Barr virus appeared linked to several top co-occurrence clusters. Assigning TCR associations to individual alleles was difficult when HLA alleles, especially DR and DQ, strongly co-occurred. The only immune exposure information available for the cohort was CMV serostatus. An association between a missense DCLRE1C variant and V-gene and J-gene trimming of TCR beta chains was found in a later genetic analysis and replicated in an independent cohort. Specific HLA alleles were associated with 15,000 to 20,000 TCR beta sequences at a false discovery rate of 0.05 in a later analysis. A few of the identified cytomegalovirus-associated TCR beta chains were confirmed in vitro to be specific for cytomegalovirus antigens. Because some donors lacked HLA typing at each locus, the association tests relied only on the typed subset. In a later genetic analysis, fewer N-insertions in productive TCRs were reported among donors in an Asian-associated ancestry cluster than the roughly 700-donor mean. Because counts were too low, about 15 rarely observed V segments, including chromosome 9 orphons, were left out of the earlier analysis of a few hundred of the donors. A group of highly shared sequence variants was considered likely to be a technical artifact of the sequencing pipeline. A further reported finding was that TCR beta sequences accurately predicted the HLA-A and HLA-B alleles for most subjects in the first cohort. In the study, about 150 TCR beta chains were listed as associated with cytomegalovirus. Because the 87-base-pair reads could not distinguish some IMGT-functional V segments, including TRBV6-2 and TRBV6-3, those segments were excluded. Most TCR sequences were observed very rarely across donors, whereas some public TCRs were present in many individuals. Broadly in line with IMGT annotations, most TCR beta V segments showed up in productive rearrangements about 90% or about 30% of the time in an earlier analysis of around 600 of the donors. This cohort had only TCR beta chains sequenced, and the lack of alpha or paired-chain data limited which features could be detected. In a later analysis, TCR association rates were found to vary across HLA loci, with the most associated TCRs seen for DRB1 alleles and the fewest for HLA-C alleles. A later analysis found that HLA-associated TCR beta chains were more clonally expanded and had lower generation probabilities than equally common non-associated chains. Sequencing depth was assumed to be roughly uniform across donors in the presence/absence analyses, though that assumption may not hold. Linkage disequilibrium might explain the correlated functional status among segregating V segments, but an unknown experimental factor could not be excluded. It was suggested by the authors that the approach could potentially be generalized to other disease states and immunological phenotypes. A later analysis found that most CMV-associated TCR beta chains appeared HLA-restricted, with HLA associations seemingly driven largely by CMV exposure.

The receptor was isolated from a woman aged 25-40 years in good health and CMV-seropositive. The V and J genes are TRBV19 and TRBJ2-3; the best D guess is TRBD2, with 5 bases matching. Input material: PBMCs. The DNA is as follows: TGTGCCAGTAGTATGATAGCGTCCGGCACAGATACGCAGTATTTT. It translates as CASSMIASGTDTQYF. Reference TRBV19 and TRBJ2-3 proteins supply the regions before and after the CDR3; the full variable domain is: DGGITQSPKYLFRKEGQNVTLSCEQNLNHDAMYWYRQDPGQGLRLIYYSQIVNDFQKGDIAEGYSVSREKKESFPLTVTSAQKNPTAFYLCASSMIASGTDTQYFGPGTRLTVL.